Included here is one T cell receptor beta chain sequence, with context. Assay used: immunoSEQ multiplex PCR; TCRdb lists only in-frame clones, some missing. Seen here are about 430,000 clones, 70% to 90% observed once, and the top ten hold approximately 1.5%. These data belong to a study of blood T cell repertoires in COVID-19. Self-reported history from a screening survey and questionnaire set each donor's cohort. CDR1 is MNHEY, CDR2 SVGAGI, per germline. CDR3 size: 15 residues. Germline trimming cut 8 bases from V and 2 bases from J; bases unmatched to any gene: 9. Sample: PBMCs or T cells enriched from blood (not recorded which). This sequence joins TRBV6-5 and TRBJ2-5; 9 positions agree with TRBD1. The receptor comes from a woman under 30 who had been exposed to COVID-19. The CDR3 sequence: CASAPGQGLQETQYF. The DNA of the CDR3 is TGTGCCAGCGCCCCGGGACAGGGCCTACAAGAGACCCAGTACTTC.